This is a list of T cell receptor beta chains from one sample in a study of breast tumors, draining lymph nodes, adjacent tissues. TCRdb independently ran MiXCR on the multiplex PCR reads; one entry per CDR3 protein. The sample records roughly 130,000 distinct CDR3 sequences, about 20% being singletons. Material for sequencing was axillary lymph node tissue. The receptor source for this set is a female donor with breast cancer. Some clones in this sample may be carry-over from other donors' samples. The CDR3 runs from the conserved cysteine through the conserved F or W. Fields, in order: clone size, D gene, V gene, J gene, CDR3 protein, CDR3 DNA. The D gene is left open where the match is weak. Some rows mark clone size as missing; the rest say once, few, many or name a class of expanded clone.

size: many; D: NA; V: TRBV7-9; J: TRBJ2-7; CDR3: CASSLALDEQYF; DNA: TGTGCCAGCAGCTTAGCGCTCGACGAGCAGTACTTC
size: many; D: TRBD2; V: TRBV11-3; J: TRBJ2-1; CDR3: CASSSPDLAGASGDNEQFF; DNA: TGTGCCAGCAGCTCACCCGACTTAGCGGGGGCTTCAGGGGACAATGAGCAGTTCTTC
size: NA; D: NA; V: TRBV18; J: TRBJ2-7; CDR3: CASSPVGGAGGEQYF; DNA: TGTGCCAGCTCACCAGTCGGGGGCGCCGGAGGCGAGCAGTACTTC
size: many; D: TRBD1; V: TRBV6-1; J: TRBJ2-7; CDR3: CASSEIQGAAYEQYF; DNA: TGTGCCAGCAGTGAAATCCAGGGGGCGGCCTACGAGCAGTACTTC
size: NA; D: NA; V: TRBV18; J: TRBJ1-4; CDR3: CASSPVPATNEKLFF; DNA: TGTGCCAGCTCACCGGTGCCCGCAACTAATGAAAAACTGTTTTTT
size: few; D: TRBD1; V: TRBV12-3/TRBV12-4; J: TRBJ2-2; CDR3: CASSIRDRGTGELFF; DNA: TGTGCCAGCAGTATACGGGACAGGGGCACCGGGGAGCTGTTTTTT
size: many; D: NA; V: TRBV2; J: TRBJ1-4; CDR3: CASSVGRGEKLFF; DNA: TGTGCCAGCAGCGTGGGTCGGGGGGAAAAACTGTTTTTT
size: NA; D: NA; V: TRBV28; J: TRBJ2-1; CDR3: CASSSLRASSYNEQFF; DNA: TGTGCCAGCAGTTCCCTTAGGGCCAGCTCCTACAATGAGCAGTTCTTC
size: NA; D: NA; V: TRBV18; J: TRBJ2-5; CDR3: CASSLTQEGARETQYF; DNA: TGTGCCAGCTCACTGACCCAGGAGGGGGCGAGGGAGACCCAGTACTTC
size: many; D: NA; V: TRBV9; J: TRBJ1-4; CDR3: CASSWGMANEKLFF; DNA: TGTGCCAGCAGTTGGGGGATGGCTAATGAAAAACTGTTTTTT
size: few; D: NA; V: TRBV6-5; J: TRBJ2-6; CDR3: CASSYQTVGANVLTF; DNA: TGTGCCAGCAGTTATCAAACAGTTGGGGCCAACGTCCTGACTTTC
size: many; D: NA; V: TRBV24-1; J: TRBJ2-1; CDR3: CATSVRAYNEQFF; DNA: TGTGCCACCAGTGTCAGGGCATACAATGAGCAGTTCTTC
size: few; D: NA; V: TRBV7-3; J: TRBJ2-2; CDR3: CASSTHRSGDTGELFF; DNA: TGTGCCAGCAGCACACACAGGTCCGGGGACACCGGGGAGCTGTTTTTT
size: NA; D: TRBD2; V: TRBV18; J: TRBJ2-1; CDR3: CASSPRLAGQTSSYNEQFF; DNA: TGTGCCAGCTCACCACGGCTAGCGGGACAAACGAGCTCCTACAATGAGCAGTTCTTC
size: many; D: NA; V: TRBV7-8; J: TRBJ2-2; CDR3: CASSPGFTGELFF; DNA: TGTGCCAGCAGCCCCGGGTTCACCGGGGAGCTGTTTTTT
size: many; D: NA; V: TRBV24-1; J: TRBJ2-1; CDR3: CARTCHEQFF; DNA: TGTGCCAGGACATGCCATGAGCAGTTCTTC
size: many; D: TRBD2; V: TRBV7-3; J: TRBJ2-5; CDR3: CASSSTSGETQYF; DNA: TGTGCCAGCAGTTCGACTAGCGGGGAGACCCAGTACTTC
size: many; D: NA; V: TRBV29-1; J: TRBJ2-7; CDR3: CSVDDAYEQYF; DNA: TGCAGCGTTGATGATGCGTACGAGCAGTACTTC
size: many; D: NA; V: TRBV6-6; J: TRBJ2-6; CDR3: CASSYSIGAGANVLTF; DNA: TGTGCCAGCAGTTACTCGATCGGGGCTGGGGCCAACGTCCTGACTTTC
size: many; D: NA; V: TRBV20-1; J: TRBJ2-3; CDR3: CSPEDSSTRGTDTQYF; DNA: TGCAGTCCTGAAGACTCGTCGACTCGGGGCACAGATACGCAGTATTTT
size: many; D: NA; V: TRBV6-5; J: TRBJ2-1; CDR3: CASSYTRTVSSYNEQFF; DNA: TGTGCCAGCAGTTACACCCGGACAGTAAGCTCCTACAATGAGCAGTTCTTC
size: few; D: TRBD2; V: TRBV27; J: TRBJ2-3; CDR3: CASSPGRGTSGASADTQYF; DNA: TGTGCCAGCAGTCCGGGACGAGGGACTAGCGGGGCCTCCGCCGATACGCAGTATTTT
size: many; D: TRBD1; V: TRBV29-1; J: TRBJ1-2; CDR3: CSVEGQLRYGYTF; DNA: TGCAGCGTTGAGGGACAGCTACGCTATGGCTACACCTTC
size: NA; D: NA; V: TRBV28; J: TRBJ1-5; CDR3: CAGSWDSNQPQHF; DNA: TGTGCCGGCAGTTGGGATAGCAATCAGCCCCAGCATTTT
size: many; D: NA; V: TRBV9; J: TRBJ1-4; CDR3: CASSVLGGNEKLFF; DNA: TGTGCCAGCAGCGTACTGGGAGGGAATGAAAAACTGTTTTTT
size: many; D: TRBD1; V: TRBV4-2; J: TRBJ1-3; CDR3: CASSPTGYSGNTIYF; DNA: TGTGCCAGCAGCCCGACAGGGTACTCTGGAAACACCATATATTTT
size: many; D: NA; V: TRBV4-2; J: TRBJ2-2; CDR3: CASSQGWQGGTGELFF; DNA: TGTGCCAGCAGCCAAGGATGGCAGGGTGGAACCGGGGAGCTGTTTTTT
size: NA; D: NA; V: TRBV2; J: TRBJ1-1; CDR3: CASTLTANTEAFF; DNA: TGTGCCAGCACCTTGACGGCGAACACTGAAGCTTTCTTT
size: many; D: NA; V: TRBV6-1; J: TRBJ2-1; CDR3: CASSVVPWDNEQFF; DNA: TGTGCCAGCAGTGTGGTCCCCTGGGACAATGAGCAGTTCTTC
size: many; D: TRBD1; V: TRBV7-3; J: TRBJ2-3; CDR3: CASSFSGQGTDTQYF; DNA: TGTGCCAGCAGCTTTTCCGGACAGGGGACCGATACGCAGTATTTT
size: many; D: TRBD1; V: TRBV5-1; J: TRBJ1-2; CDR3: CANKQGNGYTF; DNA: TGCGCCAACAAACAGGGGAATGGCTACACCTTC
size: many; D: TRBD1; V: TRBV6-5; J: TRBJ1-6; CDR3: CASSYFPGQGGYSGSPLHF; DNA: TGTGCCAGCAGTTACTTCCCGGGACAGGGAGGATATAGTGGTTCACCCCTCCACTTT
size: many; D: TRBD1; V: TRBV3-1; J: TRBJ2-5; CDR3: CASSQFNTGGRETQYF; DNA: TGTGCCAGCAGCCAATTCAATACAGGGGGCAGGGAGACCCAGTACTTC
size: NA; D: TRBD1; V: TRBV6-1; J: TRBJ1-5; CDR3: CASRILGTGNQPQHF; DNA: TGTGCCAGCAGGATACTGGGGACAGGCAATCAGCCCCAGCATTTT
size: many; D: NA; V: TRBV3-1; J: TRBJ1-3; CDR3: CASSQAGLGNTIYF; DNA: TGTGCCAGCAGCCAAGCCGGGCTTGGAAACACCATATATTTT
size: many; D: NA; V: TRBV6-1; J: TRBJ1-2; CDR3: CASTRESRGANYGYTF; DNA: TGTGCCAGCACTAGAGAAAGCAGGGGAGCTAACTATGGCTACACCTTC
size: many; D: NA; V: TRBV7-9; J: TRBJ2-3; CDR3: CASSLAISGTSTDTQYF; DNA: TGTGCCAGCAGCTTAGCGATAAGCGGGACAAGCACAGATACGCAGTATTTT
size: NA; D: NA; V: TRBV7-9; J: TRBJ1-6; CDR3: CASSLGRGSSPLHF; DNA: TGTGCCAGCAGCTTGGGCAGGGGCAGCTCACCCCTCCACTTT
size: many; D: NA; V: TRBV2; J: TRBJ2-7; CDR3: CASTTDTNSYEQYF; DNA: TGTGCCAGCACAACAGACACAAACTCCTACGAGCAGTACTTC
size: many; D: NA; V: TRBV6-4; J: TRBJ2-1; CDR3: CASSDMSGYEQFF; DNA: TGTGCCAGCAGTGACATGTCGGGGTATGAGCAGTTCTTC
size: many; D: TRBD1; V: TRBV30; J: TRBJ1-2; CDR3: CAWSGFPQGSEGYTF; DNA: TGTGCCTGGAGTGGTTTCCCACAGGGGTCCGAGGGCTACACCTTC
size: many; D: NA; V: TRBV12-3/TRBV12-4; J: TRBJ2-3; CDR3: CASSWTGPLATQYF; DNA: TGTGCCAGCAGTTGGACCGGACCGCTGGCCACGCAGTATTTT
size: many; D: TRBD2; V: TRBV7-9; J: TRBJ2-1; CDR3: CASSPSLGGSGNKKFF; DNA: TGTGCCTCCTCCCCCAGCTTAGGGGGTAGCGGGAATAAAAAGTTCTTC
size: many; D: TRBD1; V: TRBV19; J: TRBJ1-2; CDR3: CASSMGNRGASGYTF; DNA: TGTGCCAGTAGTATGGGTAACAGGGGCGCTTCTGGCTACACCTTC
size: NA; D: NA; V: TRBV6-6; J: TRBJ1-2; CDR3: CASSDPAGAYGYTF; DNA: TGTGCCAGCAGTGACCCAGCTGGGGCTTATGGCTACACCTTC
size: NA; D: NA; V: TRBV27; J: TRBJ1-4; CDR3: CASSLSRRGANEKLFF; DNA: TGTGCCAGCAGTTTATCGAGAAGGGGTGCTAATGAAAAACTGTTTTTT
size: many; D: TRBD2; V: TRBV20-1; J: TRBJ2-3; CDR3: CSARALAGGTDTQYF; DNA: TGCAGTGCTAGAGCACTAGCGGGGGGTACAGATACGCAGTATTTT
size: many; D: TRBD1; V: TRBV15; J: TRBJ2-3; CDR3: CATSLDRVGEDTQYF; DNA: TGTGCCACCAGCCTCGACAGGGTGGGGGAGGATACGCAGTATTTT